This passage covers 21 T cell receptor beta chains from one sample sequenced in a study of blood T cell repertoires in COVID-19. This table comes from immunoSEQ multiplex PCR, and its TCRdb copy is limited to in-frame clones, with some not included. The sample holds 200,000 to 250,000 clones, over 70% seen once. Sequences were obtained from peripheral blood. These receptors came from a woman in her 70s with acute or convalescent COVID-19.

The chain recombines TRBV3-1 (or the pseudogene TRBV3-2) with TRBJ1-5, with D unresolved. The germline gives CDR1 LGHDT, CDR2 YNNKEL (reference sequence). V lost 1 base to trimming and J lost 6 bases, with 16 bases between them. This CDR3 comprises 16 residues. The CDR3 sequence: CASSQGMLLAIQPQHF. CDR3 bases: TGTGCCAGCAGCCAAGGTATGCTCTTGGCAATTCAGCCCCAGCATTTT.

This chain joins TRBV7-2 and TRBJ1-2; unclear D gene. Trimming removed 2 bases from V and 1 base from J, with 8 bases in between. The CDR3 contains 14 residues. Germline V gene lookup returns CDR1 SGHTA and CDR2 FQGNSA. The CDR3 nucleotides read TGTGCCAGCAGCTTAAATCCGGGTAACTATGGCTACACCTTC. Translating it yields CASSLNPGNYGYTF.

The rearrangement uses TRBV7-2 and TRBJ2-2; the match to TRBD1 covers 8 bases. Germline trimming cut 4 bases from V and 5 bases from J; bases unmatched to any gene: 9. The CDR3 sequence is 16 residues long. Germline CDR1 and CDR2: SGHTA and FQGNSA. The CDR3 here is CASSWPRTGKTGELFF. The CDR3, as DNA: TGTGCCAGCAGCTGGCCCCGGACAGGGAAAACCGGGGAGCTGTTTTTT.

This rearrangement joins TRBV7-9 to TRBJ2-7; the D is unclear. V was trimmed by 0 bases and J by 1 base, leaving 10 bases between them. The CDR3 consists of 15 residues. Germline CDR1 reads SEHNR; CDR2 reads FQNEAQ (reference sequence). The CDR3: CASSLAYTESYEQYF. CDR3 DNA sequence: TGTGCCAGCAGCTTAGCTTATACAGAATCCTACGAGCAGTACTTC.

This clone appeared once. The V call is TRBV11-2, the J call TRBJ2-3; the D gene is possibly TRBD2 (6 bases). The CDR3 sequence is 15 residues long. V lost 5 bases and J lost 3, with 15 bases in between. Germline values: CDR1 SGHAT, CDR2 FQNNGV. CDR3 amino acids: CASSPTYRGTDTQYF. CDR3 bases: TGTGCCAGCAGCCCCACTTACCGGGGGACAGATACGCAGTATTTT.

This chain joins TRBV9 and TRBJ2-1; D is perhaps TRBD2 (6 bases). The CDR3 consists of 15 residues. The germline gives CDR1 SGDLS, CDR2 YYNGEE. The ends were cut back, 0 bases at V and 7 bases at J, with 14 bases in the middle. CDR3 sequence reads: CASSVGGTVSNEQFF. DNA for the CDR3: TGTGCCAGCAGCGTAGGAGGGACTGTCTCGAATGAGCAGTTCTTC.

V gene TRBV5-4 combines with J gene TRBJ1-1; no reliable D call. Trimming removed 3 bases from V and 8 bases from J, with 14 bases in between. CDR1 SGHNT and CDR2 YYREEE come from the germline V gene (reference sequence). The CDR3 covers 13 residues. This chain's CDR3 is CASSSGPRVEAFF. In nucleotides, the CDR3 is TGTGCCAGCAGCTCGGGCCCGCGGGTCGAAGCTTTCTTT.

V gene TRBV11-2 combines with J gene TRBJ1-1; 8 bases are shared with TRBD1. The CDR3 sequence is 15 residues long. Germline assignment: CDR1 SGHAT and CDR2 FQNNGV. J gave up 6 bases and V 4 bases, and 10 bases lay outside the gene matches. The CDR3 nucleotides read TGTGCCAGCAGCTCTTCAGGGGGCGGAGGGTCTGAAGCTTTCTTT. Amino acid sequence: CASSSSGGGGSEAFF. Drawing the rest from reference TRBV11-2 and TRBJ1-1, the complete variable domain is EAGVAQSPRYKIIEKRQSVAFWCNPISGHATLYWYQQILGQGPKLLIQFQNNGVVDDSQLPKDRFSAERLKGVDSTLKIQPAKLEDSAVYLCASSSSGGGGSEAFFGQGTRLTVV.

CDR3 coding DNA: TGTGCCAGCAGCTTCGCCAGCTCCTACGAGCAGTACTTC. Its protein product is CASSFASSYEQYF. This rearrangement joins TRBV7-2 to TRBJ2-7; D is ambiguous. The V end lost 3 bases, the J end lost 0 bases, and 6 bases lay between the germline ends. The CDR3 spans 13 residues. Germline CDR1 and CDR2: SGHTA and FQGNSA.

This clone was recorded a few times. This chain links TRBV27 with TRBJ2-1, with 12 bases that match TRBD2. Germline V gene sequence: CDR1 MNHEY, CDR2 SMNVEV (reference sequence). V was pared by 6 bases and J by 4 bases, with 13 bases of the junction left unmatched. The CDR3 has 18 amino acids. The chain's CDR3 is CASRFLAGGPGGYNEQFF. As DNA, the CDR3 is TGTGCCAGCAGATTCCTAGCGGGAGGGCCTGGGGGGTACAATGAGCAGTTCTTC.

V and J are TRBV18 and TRBJ1-2, with 8 positions matching TRBD1. The CDR3 runs to 15 residues. Germline V CDR1 and CDR2: KGHSH, LQKENI. The ends lost 3 bases at V and 2 bases at J; junction bases unmatched: 5. The DNA of the CDR3 is TGTGCCAGCTCACCGCAGGGGGCTATAAACTATGGCTACACCTTC. Its translation is CASSPQGAINYGYTF.

The CDR3 sequence: CASSLEGLPGETQYF. In nucleotides, the CDR3 is TGTGCCAGCAGCTTGGAGGGTCTTCCGGGGGAGACCCAGTACTTC. The V gene is TRBV5-4, the J gene TRBJ2-5, with D tentatively TRBD2 (5 bases). The CDR3 is 15 amino acids. The germline V gene has CDR1 SGHNT and CDR2 YYREEE (reference sequence). Trimming left V 0 bases short and J 5 bases short, with 14 bases between.

J is TRBJ1-1 and V is TRBV6-1; D is uncertain. This CDR3 has 11 residues. With 3 bases removed from V and 11 bases from J, the gap between germline ends came to 10 bases. In germline, CDR1 is MNHNS, CDR2 SASEGT. The CDR3 bases are TGTGCCAGCAGTGACGCCGGTTGGGCTTTCTTT. It yields the protein CASSDAGWAFF.

Only a few counts were recorded for this clone. The chain combines TRBV4-1 with TRBJ1-2; D call uncertain. The CDR3 has 13 amino acids. V dropped 4 bases and J dropped 3 bases, with 9 bases sitting between them. CDR1 is MGHRA and CDR2 is YSYEKL in the germline V gene. The CDR3 here is CASSLSEDYGYTF. CDR3 sequence (DNA): TGCGCCAGCAGCCTGAGCGAGGACTATGGCTACACCTTC.

The chain couples TRBV20-1 to TRBJ2-3; D ambiguous. Germline CDR1 reads DFQATT; CDR2 reads SNEGSKA (reference sequence). This CDR3 comprises 12 residues. The germline V and J ends were trimmed by 3 bases and 3 bases, with 7 bases remaining between them. CDR3 in amino acids: CSASKTTDTQYF. CDR3 nucleotide sequence: TGCAGTGCTAGTAAGACTACAGATACGCAGTATTTT.

The CDR3 reads CASQQGVRTEAFF. CDR3 coding DNA: TGTGCCAGCCAACAGGGAGTAAGAACTGAAGCTTTCTTT. The gene calls are TRBV6-5 and TRBJ1-1, with a weak D call TRBD1 (6 bases). The germline gives CDR1 MNHEY, CDR2 SVGAGI. V was trimmed by 8 bases and J by 5 bases, leaving 15 bases between them. This CDR3 has 13 amino acids.

The CDR3 reads CASSPFYTEAFF. CDR3 bases: TGTGCCAGCAGCCCTTTTTACACTGAAGCTTTCTTT. The rearrangement joins TRBV28 to TRBJ1-1; D is ambiguous. Germline V CDR1 and CDR2: MDHEN, SYDVKM. This CDR3 is 12 amino acids long. The V gene lost 6 bases and the J gene lost 3 bases, with 8 bases spanning the gap.

V is TRBV19 and J is TRBJ2-3; 8 nucleotides align to TRBD1. Trimming removed 9 bases from V and 4 bases from J; junction bases left unmatched: 12. Germline V CDR1 and CDR2: LNHDA, SQIVND (reference sequence). The CDR3 covers 15 residues. DNA for the CDR3: TGTGCCAGCACCCTGACAGGGGTTTACCCAGATACGCAGTATTTT. Translating gives CASTLTGVYPDTQYF.

The chain is built from TRBV28 and TRBJ2-7, with 8 bases matching TRBD1. Germline V gene data show CDR1 as MDHEN and CDR2 as SYDVKM. V lost 4 bases, J lost 2 bases, and 4 bases stayed unmatched. The CDR3 totals 14 residues. Here the CDR3 DNA reads TGTGCCAGCAGTTCGGGACAGGAGCCCTACGAGCAGTACTTC. Protein: CASSSGQEPYEQYF.

The gene calls are TRBV3-1 (or the pseudogene TRBV3-2) and TRBJ2-7; 8 bases are shared with TRBD2. The germline gives CDR1 LGHDT, CDR2 YNNKEL (reference sequence). CDR3 length: 15 residues. V gave up 3 bases and J gave up 5 bases; unmatched junction bases: 9. CDR3 sequence: CASSHPQSGRNEQYF. The CDR3 region has the DNA TGTGCCAGCAGCCACCCTCAAAGCGGGAGAAACGAGCAGTACTTC.

The chain couples TRBV3-1 (or the pseudogene TRBV3-2) to TRBJ2-2; 14 bases align to TRBD2. Germline values: CDR1 LGHDT, CDR2 YNNKEL (reference sequence). CDR3 length equals 16 residues. The ends lost 4 bases at V and 5 bases at J; junction bases unmatched: 3. The CDR3 here is CASSPGLAGATGELFF. CDR3 nucleotide sequence: TGTGCCAGCAGCCCGGGACTAGCGGGAGCTACCGGGGAGCTGTTTTTT.